This T cell receptor (beta chain) came from a study of cytomegalovirus exposure and HLA in healthy donors. CDR3 length: 14 residues. V lost 0 bases to trimming and J lost 6 bases; unmatched junction nucleotides: 2. From germline, CDR1 is SGHVS and CDR2 FQNEAQ. Sequencing used immunoSEQ multiplex PCR; TCRdb keeps in-frame clones, though not all of them. Among around 80,000 clones, 95% were seen once, and the ten largest hold around 0.69%. This TCR derives from a woman under 30 in good health and CMV-seronegative. The sequenced sample consisted of PBMCs. V gene TRBV7-8 combines with J gene TRBJ1-5, with TRBD1 identical over 7 bases. The CDR3 nucleotides are TGTGCCAGCAGCTTAGCAGGGGGCGGTCAGCCCCAGCATTTT. Protein product: CASSLAGGGQPQHF. The variable domain in full, with the rest retrieved from reference TRBV7-8 and TRBJ1-5, is GAGVSQSPRYKVAKRGQDVALRCDPISGHVSLFWYQQALGQGPEFLTYFQNEAQLDKSGLPSDRFFAERPEGSVSTLKIQRTQQEDSAVYLCASSLAGGGQPQHFGDGTRLSIL.